Below, 20 T cell receptor beta chains from the same sample are listed, as sequenced in a study of cytomegalovirus exposure and HLA in healthy donors (dated by TCRdb to about 2017). Libraries were prepared through the immunoSEQ multiplex PCR assay. For the multiplex PCR, a mixture combining 60 forward primers for TCR Vbeta segments and 13 reverse primers for TCR Jbeta segments was used. Here the immuneACCESS table is served through TCRdb, limited to in-frame sequences with V and J called. Missing clones are a known gap in these copies; in checked studies unresolved V genes cover under half, and the rest lacks a known reason. This sample lists 80,000 to 95,000 clones; around three quarters were detected once. The ten largest clones represent about 15% of the sample. Sequencing input: PBMCs. These receptors all stem from a woman aged 45-65 years in good health and CMV-seropositive.

As DNA, the CDR3 is TGTGCCAGCAGCATATCGGGGGGCTCAGGAAACACCATATATTTT. Translated: CASSISGGSGNTIYF. The V call is TRBV9, the J call TRBJ1-3; tentative D call: TRBD1 (6 bases). Germline values: CDR1 SGDLS, CDR2 YYNGEE. Trimming took 4 bases from V and 4 from J, leaving 15 bases between them. This CDR3 contains 15 residues.

This clone has only one observation. The rearrangement links TRBV28 to TRBJ2-3; TRBD2 matches 8 bases. The CDR3 is 14 amino acids. The ends lost 7 bases at V and 4 bases at J; junction bases unmatched: 7. Looked up from germline, CDR1 is MDHEN and CDR2 is SYDVKM. The CDR3 DNA reads as TGTGCCAGCAACTCGGGACTAGACCCAGATACGCAGTATTTT. Its translation is CASNSGLDPDTQYF. Looking up the rest from reference TRBV28 and TRBJ2-3 gives the full variable domain: DVKVTQSSRYLVKRTGEKVFLECVQDMDHENMFWYRQDPGLGLRLIYFSYDVKMKEKGDIPEGYSVSREKKERFSLILESASTNQTSMYLCASNSGLDPDTQYFGPGTRLTVL.

The chain recombines TRBV6-5 with TRBJ2-2, with 8 bases lining up with TRBD1. The CDR3 has 15 residues. V was pared by 6 bases and J by 0 bases, with 3 bases of the junction left unmatched. Per the germline V gene, CDR1 is MNHEY and CDR2 is SVGAGI. CDR3 sequence: CASSRTGTNTGELFF. CDR3 DNA sequence: TGTGCCAGCAGCAGGACAGGGACGAACACCGGGGAGCTGTTTTTT.

This chain joins TRBV19 and TRBJ2-7; tentatively, D is TRBD1 (5 bases). The CDR3 length is 14 residues. Germline V lookup: CDR1 LNHDA, CDR2 SQIVND (reference sequence). The V gene lost 3 bases and the J gene lost 1 base, with 10 bases spanning the gap. CDR3 region: CASSISRGSYEQYF. DNA of the CDR3: TGTGCCAGTAGTATCTCTAGGGGATCCTACGAGCAGTACTTC.

V usage is TRBV9 and J usage is TRBJ1-2; the match to TRBD1 covers 11 bases. J gave up 2 bases and V 4 bases, and 4 bases lay outside the gene matches. CDR3 length: 15 residues. Germline V CDR1 and CDR2: SGDLS, YYNGEE. The CDR3 here is CASSHRTGGNYGYTF. In DNA form, the CDR3 reads TGTGCCAGCAGCCACCGGACAGGGGGCAACTATGGCTACACCTTC.

This sequence joins TRBV27 and TRBJ1-2; unclear D gene. The germline CDR1 and CDR2 sequences are MNHEY and SMNVEV (reference sequence). Between the trimmed V and J ends, which lost 5 bases and 8 bases, there was a span of 15 bases. The length of the CDR3 is 13 residues. The CDR3 is CASSPIYSYGYTF. In DNA, the CDR3 is TGTGCCAGCAGTCCTATATACAGCTACGGCTACACCTTC.

The chain combines TRBV6-5 with TRBJ2-7; TRBD1 might be the D (5 bases). The V end was cut by 0 bases, the J end by 9 bases, with 18 bases between. This CDR3 has 15 amino acids. CDR1 and CDR2 from the germline V gene are MNHEY and SVGAGI. As DNA, the CDR3 is TGTGCCAGCAGTTACTCGAATCAGGGAAGCCACGGGCAGTACTTC. It specifies CASSYSNQGSHGQYF.

The chain has TRBV9 and TRBJ2-2; 7 nucleotides agree with TRBD2. The CDR3 length is 16 residues. CDR1 and CDR2 from the germline V gene are SGDLS and YYNGEE. Losses at the gene ends were 5 bases for V and 2 bases for J; bases not matched to a gene: 9. The CDR3 region is CASSKSGNYNTGELFF. The CDR3 DNA follows: TGTGCCAGCAGTAAGAGCGGGAACTACAACACCGGGGAGCTGTTTTTT.

Points on this clone: In the same sample, other DNA sequences code for this CDR3. For the CDR3, the DNA is TGTGCCAGCAGTTATGGACTAGCGGACACCGGGGAGCTGTTTTTT. Amino acid sequence: CASSYGLADTGELFF. The rearrangement uses TRBV6-5 and TRBJ2-2, with 10 bases fitting TRBD2. The V segment lost 3 bases and the J segment 3 bases; nucleotides outside the gene matches: 1. The CDR3 loop spans 15 amino acids. CDR1 and CDR2 (germline): MNHEY, SVGAGI.

In the case of this clone: Other DNA sequences of this sample code for an identical CDR3. CDR3 loop: CASSVRDISYNEQFF. CDR3 DNA sequence: TGTGCCAGCAGCGTCCGGGATATCTCCTACAATGAGCAGTTCTTC. The chain links TRBV9 to TRBJ2-1; perhaps TRBD2 as D (5 bases). The CDR3 contains 15 residues. The germline V and J ends were trimmed by 2 bases and 0 bases, with 9 bases remaining between them. Germline-derived CDR1 and CDR2 are SGDLS and YYNGEE. The whole variable domain, remainder taken from reference TRBV9 and TRBJ2-1, is DSGVTQTPKHLITATGQRVTLRCSPRSGDLSVYWYQQSLDQGLQFLIQYYNGEERAKGNILERFSAQQFPDLHSELNLSSLELGDSALYFCASSVRDISYNEQFFGPGTRLTVL.

This chain uses TRBV29-1 with TRBJ2-3, with TRBD2 matching over 12 bases. Germline CDR1 reads SQVTM; CDR2 reads ANQGSEA. This CDR3 spans 18 amino acids. With 7 bases clipped from V and 4 bases from J, the junction kept 18 bases outside the gene matches. The CDR3 is CSARRLAGGPRIPDTQYF. CDR3 bases: TGCAGCGCCCGGAGGCTAGCGGGAGGGCCGAGGATCCCAGATACGCAGTATTTT.

This chain uses TRBV9 with TRBJ2-1; D gene unclear. Per the germline V gene, CDR1 is SGDLS and CDR2 is YYNGEE. V lost 0 bases, J lost 7 bases, and 11 bases lay in between. CDR3 length: 14 residues. Here the CDR3 DNA reads TGTGCCAGCAGCGTAGGGCCGTATTCTAATGAGCAGTTCTTC. It yields the protein CASSVGPYSNEQFF.

The chain has TRBV7-9 and TRBJ2-7; the match to TRBD2 covers 8 bases. This CDR3 contains 15 residues. V dropped 5 bases and J dropped 7; count of bases not matched to a gene: 13. CDR1 is SEHNR and CDR2 is FQNEAQ in the germline V gene (reference sequence). CDR3 loop: CASSLLAGGGREQYF. DNA of the CDR3: TGTGCCAGCAGCCTCCTCGCGGGAGGCGGGCGGGAGCAGTACTTC.

The V gene is TRBV19, the J gene TRBJ2-5, with 8 nucleotides matching TRBD2. The CDR3 is 16 amino acids. V gave up 4 bases and J gave up 2 bases; unmatched junction bases: 9. Germline CDR1 reads LNHDA; CDR2 reads SQIVND (reference sequence). The CDR3 here is CASSTPGLVRQETQYF. CDR3 sequence (DNA): TGTGCCAGTAGTACGCCGGGACTAGTGAGACAAGAGACCCAGTACTTC. The whole variable domain, remainder taken from reference TRBV19 and TRBJ2-5, is DGGITQSPKYLFRKEGQNVTLSCEQNLNHDAMYWYRQDPGQGLRLIYYSQIVNDFQKGDIAEGYSVSREKKESFPLTVTSAQKNPTAFYLCASSTPGLVRQETQYFGPGTRLLVL.

The chain joins TRBV6-5 to TRBJ2-1; D gene unclear. The CDR3 contains 15 residues. Trimming stripped 2 bases from V and 2 bases from J, with 10 bases between. Germline CDR1 is MNHEY and CDR2 is SVGAGI. The CDR3 protein is CASSYGGRTYNEQFF. CDR3 nucleotides: TGTGCCAGCAGTTACGGCGGTAGGACCTACAATGAGCAGTTCTTC.

This chain links TRBV2 with TRBJ2-5; tentative D call: TRBD1 (6 bases). The DNA end favors TRBJ2-7, so the J call may be wrong. Germline assignment: CDR1 SNHLY and CDR2 FYNNEI. The CDR3 runs 11 residues. In DNA, the CDR3 is TGTGCCAGCAGACAGGGCTACGAGCAGTACTTC. Its translation: CASRQGYEQYF.

This chain uses TRBV10-3 with TRBJ1-3; possible D gene TRBD1, 6 bases. CDR3 size: 12 residues. From germline, CDR1 is ENHRY and CDR2 SYGVKD. V was pared by 10 bases and J by 4 bases, with 11 bases between. The CDR3 DNA is TGTGCCACCCAGGGGATCGGAAACACCATATATTTT. This translates into CATQGIGNTIYF.

The chain has TRBV7-9 and TRBJ2-1, with D perhaps TRBD2 (5 bases). CDR1 is SEHNR and CDR2 is FQNEAQ in the germline V gene (reference sequence). Trimming removed 5 bases at V and 0 bases at J, with 11 bases between. This CDR3 comprises 15 residues. The CDR3 coding sequence is TGTGCCAGCAGCCCCTTGGGGAGCTCCTACAATGAGCAGTTCTTC. It specifies CASSPLGSSYNEQFF.

This clone has just one count. J is TRBJ2-2 and V is TRBV28; D not resolved. The CDR3 has 12 residues. Trimming removed 5 bases at V and 3 bases at J, with 4 bases between. CDR1 is MDHEN, CDR2 SYDVKM, per germline. DNA for the CDR3: TGTGCCAGCAGTCCTTACACCGGGGAGCTGTTTTTT. Translating it yields CASSPYTGELFF.

The gene calls are TRBV18 and TRBJ1-3, with D perhaps matching TRBD1 (5 bases). The CDR3 runs 15 residues. V lost 6 bases and J 7 bases, leaving 19 bases between the germline ends. The germline gives CDR1 KGHSH, CDR2 LQKENI. CDR3 loop: CASSREEVPGNTIYF. The CDR3 DNA is TGTGCCAGCTCCCGGGAGGAAGTCCCAGGGAACACCATATATTTT.